The next 30 T cell receptor beta chains were all read from a single sample in a study of shared clonotypes between healthy human individuals. TCRdb keeps only in-frame clones here, not all; method: immunoSEQ multiplex PCR. The sample contains 450,000 to 500,000 clones, over 70% of which appear only once. The sample comprised PBMCs. The receptors stem from a woman aged 40 to 50 in good health. Some clones in this sample may be carry-over from other donors' samples.

V gene TRBV11-2 combines with J gene TRBJ2-3; no clear D. V dropped 6 bases and J dropped 7 bases, with 23 bases sitting between them. CDR1 SGHAT and CDR2 FQNNGV come from the germline V gene. CDR3 size: 16 residues. Here the CDR3 reads CASSVVPSGGLHTQYF. CDR3 nucleotides: TGTGCCAGCAGTGTGGTACCCTCGGGTGGGCTGCATACGCAGTATTTT.

The V call is TRBV5-1, the J call TRBJ2-7; 11 bases are shared with TRBD2. CDR1 and CDR2 from the germline V gene are SGHRS and YFSETQ. The CDR3 loop spans 13 amino acids. The J segment lost 5 bases and the V segment lost 5 bases, leaving 3 bases of the junction unmatched. The CDR3 loop is CASRLGLADEQYF. CDR3 DNA sequence: TGCGCCAGCAGACTGGGACTAGCGGACGAGCAGTACTTC.

This clone turned up a few times. This rearrangement joins TRBV5-1 to TRBJ2-5; D ambiguous. Near its end, the DNA agrees better with TRBJ2-7, so the J call may be wrong. Germline assignment: CDR1 SGHRS and CDR2 YFSETQ. The CDR3 contains 14 residues. The CDR3 here is CASSPPRSPYEQYF. The CDR3 nucleotides read TGCGCCAGCAGCCCCCCCAGGTCCCCCTACGAGCAGTACTTC.

A remark on this clone: This likely traces to a read error, being one base from a far larger clone. CDR3 DNA: TGCGCCAGCAGCTCCTCACCGGGAGAAATCCACGAGCAGTACTTC. Its protein is CASSSSPGEIHEQYF. The chain employs TRBV5-1 and TRBJ2-7; D may be TRBD2 (6 bases). V dropped 3 bases and J dropped 5 bases, with 18 bases sitting between them. The CDR3 runs 15 residues. Germline V gene sequence: CDR1 SGHRS, CDR2 YFSETQ.

V usage is TRBV5-1 and J usage is TRBJ2-2; 9 bases match TRBD2. The V gene's germline CDR1 is SGHRS and CDR2 YFSETQ. Trimming took 4 bases from V and 0 from J; bases not matched to a gene: 1. There are 15 residues in the CDR3. In nucleotides, the CDR3 is TGCGCCAGCAGCAGCGGGAGGTCGAACACCGGGGAGCTGTTTTTT. This sequence encodes CASSSGRSNTGELFF.

This clone came up many times. V usage is TRBV5-1 and J usage is TRBJ2-7; 8 bases align to TRBD2. The CDR3 length is 13 residues. Germline V gives CDR1 SGHRS, CDR2 YFSETQ. With 5 bases clipped from V and 5 bases from J, the junction kept 6 bases outside the gene matches. This CDR3 reads CASRGTSLDEQYF. The CDR3 DNA is TGCGCCAGCAGGGGGACTAGTCTTGACGAGCAGTACTTC.

In regard to this clone: Given a far larger clone just one base away, this is likely a sequencing read error. V gene TRBV5-1 combines with J gene TRBJ2-7; 7 bases match TRBD2. J lost 5 bases, V lost 3 bases, and 8 bases had no gene match. Germline lookup yields CDR1 SGHRS and CDR2 YFSETQ. This CDR3 region has 14 residues. The CDR3 nucleotides are TGCGCCAGCAGCTCGGACGGGAGGAGTGACGAGCAGTACTTC. Translation gives CASSSDGRSDEQYF. The full variable domain, in which reference TRBV5-1 and TRBJ2-7 provide the parts outside the CDR3, is KAGVTQTPRYLIKTRGQQVTLSCSPISGHRSVSWYQQTPGQGLQFLFEYFSETQRNKGNFPGRFSGRQFSNSRSEMNVSTLELGDSALYLCASSSDGRSDEQYFGPGTRLTVT.

V gene TRBV18 combines with J gene TRBJ2-7; TRBD2 agrees at 9 bases. Germline CDR1 reads KGHSH; CDR2 reads LQKENI. The CDR3 extends over 15 amino acids. J gave up 3 bases and V 3 bases, and 6 bases lay outside the gene matches. CDR3 sequence reads: CASSPDAGGRYEQYF. CDR3 DNA sequence: TGTGCCAGCTCACCCGACGCGGGAGGGCGCTACGAGCAGTACTTC.

This clone appeared once. This chain connects TRBV5-1 to TRBJ2-7; D is possibly TRBD1 or TRBD2 (6 bases each). The V end lost 0 bases, the J end lost 4 bases, and 11 bases lay between the germline ends. This CDR3 spans 14 amino acids. In germline, CDR1 is SGHRS, CDR2 YFSETQ. The chain's CDR3 is CASSLGRGLYEQYF. The CDR3, as DNA: TGCGCCAGCAGCTTGGGGAGGGGGTTATACGAGCAGTACTTC.

J is TRBJ2-3 and V is TRBV5-4, with D possibly matching TRBD2 (5 bases). This CDR3 is 13 amino acids long. The V gene's germline CDR1 is SGHNT and CDR2 YYREEE (reference sequence). The V end lost 0 bases, the J end lost 3 bases, and 5 bases lay between the germline ends. CDR3 sequence reads: CASSLERTDTQYF. The CDR3 DNA reads TGTGCCAGCAGCTTGGAGCGGACAGATACGCAGTATTTT.

Points on this clone: This is likely an artifact of a read error, given a far larger clone one base away. At the DNA level, this CDR3 is encoded by other sequences in the same sample as well. The chain employs TRBV20-1 and TRBJ2-3; D is undetermined. This CDR3 comprises 11 residues. Germline V gene data show CDR1 as DFQATT and CDR2 as SNEGSKA (reference sequence). The DNA of the CDR3 is TGCAGCATCCGACGTACAGATACGCAGTATTTT. Translation: CSIRRTDTQYF.

This clone was observed a single time. The chain links TRBV10-2 to TRBJ2-1, with D possibly being TRBD2 (6 bases). This CDR3 is 14 amino acids long. Germline assignment: CDR1 WSHSY and CDR2 SAAADI. Deletions cut 5 bases from V and 0 bases from J, with 8 bases between. The CDR3 nucleotides read TGCGCCAGCAGTTACGGGAGCTCCTACAATGAGCAGTTCTTC. The encoded protein is CASSYGSSYNEQFF.

This chain links TRBV27 with TRBJ1-1; the D is unclear. The germline gives CDR1 MNHEY, CDR2 SMNVEV (reference sequence). The CDR3 is made up of 16 amino acids. Trimming took 4 bases from V and 0 from J, leaving 15 bases between them. The CDR3 coding sequence is TGTGCCAGCAGTTCACACCCGGCAACCGTGAACACTGAAGCTTTCTTT. This encodes CASSSHPATVNTEAFF.

J is TRBJ1-3 and V is TRBV27; a weak D match, TRBD1 (5 bases). Germline CDR1 is MNHEY and CDR2 is SMNVEV (reference sequence). Trimming removed 9 bases from V and 2 bases from J, with 11 bases in between. The CDR3 sequence is 13 residues long. CDR3 sequence: CASVGGAGNTIYF. For the CDR3, the DNA is TGTGCCAGTGTGGGGGGGGCTGGAAACACCATATATTTT.

As for this clone: With a far larger clone one base away, a read error is the likely cause. The gene calls are TRBV9 and TRBJ2-3; no reliable D call. The ends were cut back, 4 bases at V and 5 bases at J, with 8 bases in the middle. From germline, CDR1 is SGDLS and CDR2 YYNGEE. The CDR3 totals 12 residues. The CDR3 DNA reads as TGTGCCAGCAGCATTAAGGGAGATACGCAGTATTTT. It translates to CASSIKGDTQYF.

The J gene is TRBJ1-1, the V gene TRBV28; no clear D gene. Trimming took 1 base from V and 1 from J, leaving 7 bases between them. The CDR3 consists of 14 residues. Germline loops: CDR1 MDHEN, CDR2 SYDVKM. CDR3 sequence reads: CASSLSRENTEAFF. The CDR3 region has the DNA TGTGCCAGCAGTTTATCTAGGGAGAACACTGAAGCTTTCTTT. The full variable domain, completed using reference TRBV28 and TRBJ1-1, is DVKVTQSSRYLVKRTGEKVFLECVQDMDHENMFWYRQDPGLGLRLIYFSYDVKMKEKGDIPEGYSVSREKKERFSLILESASTNQTSMYLCASSLSRENTEAFFGQGTRLTVV.

The chain joins TRBV6-5 to TRBJ2-7; 9 bases line up with TRBD1. Germline CDR1 reads MNHEY; CDR2 reads SVGAGI. J gave up 5 bases and V 6 bases, and 8 bases lay outside the gene matches. There are 14 residues in the CDR3. The CDR3 sequence: CASRPGTGSDEQYF. CDR3 DNA: TGTGCCAGCAGACCCGGGACAGGGAGCGACGAGCAGTACTTC.

V and J are TRBV28 and TRBJ2-5; D is unresolved. Germline values: CDR1 MDHEN, CDR2 SYDVKM. CDR3 length: 12 residues. V was cut by 6 bases and J by 6 bases, with 11 bases left in between. The CDR3: CASSTTTQTQYF. As DNA, the CDR3 is TGTGCCAGCAGCACGACAACGCAGACCCAGTACTTC.

The chain uses TRBV28 and TRBJ2-7; TRBD2 agrees at 14 bases. V lost 6 bases and J lost 11; bases outside the gene matches: 9. CDR1 and CDR2 (germline): MDHEN, SYDVKM. This CDR3 has 14 residues. This CDR3 reads CASRPGLAGGRKYF. In nucleotides, the CDR3 is TGTGCCAGCAGACCCGGACTAGCGGGAGGTAGGAAGTACTTC.

This clone was seen a single time. This may come from a read error, since a much larger clone is one base off. Other DNA sequences of this sample code for an identical CDR3. The genes are TRBV7-8 and TRBJ2-1; 7 nucleotides match TRBD2. The CDR3 spans 16 residues. Germline lookup yields CDR1 SGHVS and CDR2 FQNEAQ. V lost 5 bases, J lost 8 bases, and 15 bases stayed unmatched. The CDR3 loop is CASSPTAGIRRDEQFF. The CDR3 nucleotides are TGTGCCAGCAGCCCCACAGCGGGGATCCGTCGCGATGAGCAGTTCTTC. Filled out from reference TRBV7-8 and TRBJ2-1, the complete variable domain reads GAGVSQSPRYKVAKRGQDVALRCDPISGHVSLFWYQQALGQGPEFLTYFQNEAQLDKSGLPSDRFFAERPEGSVSTLKIQRTQQEDSAVYLCASSPTAGIRRDEQFFGPGTRLTVL.

The rearrangement joins TRBV4-1 to TRBJ2-7, with 11 bases aligning to TRBD2. The ends lost 4 bases at V and 0 bases at J; junction bases unmatched: 14. The CDR3 extends over 19 amino acids. CDR1 is MGHRA, CDR2 YSYEKL, per germline. The CDR3 coding sequence is TGCGCCAGCAGCCTAATATTGACTAGCGGGGAAATCAGCTCCTACGAGCAGTACTTC. This sequence encodes CASSLILTSGEISSYEQYF.

The V call is TRBV19, the J call TRBJ2-7; D is unresolved. Germline CDR1 is LNHDA and CDR2 is SQIVND (reference sequence). V was clipped by 2 bases and J by 3 bases, with 14 bases between them. The CDR3 is made up of 15 amino acids. The DNA for the CDR3 is TGTGCCAGTAGTATATCTTTTGGGCAGTACTACGAGCAGTACTTC. Its translation: CASSISFGQYYEQYF.

As concerns this clone: With only one base between it and a far larger clone, this is likely a read error. The chain joins TRBV5-6 to TRBJ1-2; D is unclear. Germline V CDR1 and CDR2: SGHDT, YYEEEE. The CDR3 length is 14 residues. The CDR3 spells CAGSLAMDGYGYTF. The DNA of the CDR3 is TGTGCCGGCAGCTTGGCCATGGACGGCTATGGCTACACCTTC. Full variable domain (rest looked up from reference TRBV5-6 and TRBJ1-2): DAGVTQSPTHLIKTRGQQVTLRCSPKSGHDTVSWYQQALGQGPQFIFQYYEEEERQRGNFPDRFSGHQFPNYSSELNVNALLLGDSALYLCAGSLAMDGYGYTFGSGTRLTVV.

The V gene is TRBV27, the J gene TRBJ1-1; D may be TRBD1 (5 bases). This CDR3 has 13 residues. V was clipped by 6 bases and J by 4 bases, with 12 bases between them. Germline V lookup: CDR1 MNHEY, CDR2 SMNVEV (reference sequence). The CDR3 sequence is CASRLRAATEAFF. The DNA for the CDR3 is TGTGCCAGCAGACTCAGGGCGGCCACTGAAGCTTTCTTT.

The chain combines TRBV21-1 with TRBJ1-1. TRBV21-1 is noted as a pseudogene. The CDR3 extends over 14 amino acids. The CDR3 protein is CASSSPRVNTEAFF. In nucleotides, the CDR3 is TGTGCCAGCAGCAGCCCACGGGTGAACACTGAAGCTTTCTTT.

V is TRBV28 and J is TRBJ1-1; D unresolved. The length of the CDR3 is 13 residues. The germline V gene encodes CDR1 MDHEN and CDR2 SYDVKM. The ends were cut back, 7 bases at V and 5 bases at J, with 14 bases in the middle. The CDR3 DNA is TGTGCCAGCATCTCCCACGCCAGGACTGAAGCTTTCTTT. Amino acid sequence: CASISHARTEAFF. Filled out from reference TRBV28 and TRBJ1-1, the complete variable domain reads DVKVTQSSRYLVKRTGEKVFLECVQDMDHENMFWYRQDPGLGLRLIYFSYDVKMKEKGDIPEGYSVSREKKERFSLILESASTNQTSMYLCASISHARTEAFFGQGTRLTVV.

This clone was seen only once. The rearrangement joins TRBV6-4 to TRBJ2-1; the match to TRBD1 covers 9 bases. CDR3 length: 16 residues. Germline assignment: CDR1 MRHNA and CDR2 SNTAGT. The ends lost 2 bases at V and 6 bases at J; junction bases unmatched: 8. CDR3: CASSDHRDRDLNEQFF. The DNA for the CDR3 is TGTGCCAGCAGTGACCACCGGGACAGGGATCTCAATGAGCAGTTCTTC.

The genes are TRBV4-2 and TRBJ2-7; TRBD2 agrees at 8 bases. Trimming removed 0 bases from V and 3 bases from J; junction bases left unmatched: 4. CDR3 length equals 15 residues. Germline V CDR1 and CDR2: LGHNA, YNFKEQ. DNA for the CDR3: TGTGCCAGCAGCCAAGATCGGGAGGGGATCTACGAGCAGTACTTC. Translation: CASSQDREGIYEQYF.

This sequence joins TRBV25-1 and TRBJ2-5, with 11 bases identical to TRBD1. V was clipped by 0 bases and J by 1 base; unmatched bases: 4. Germline loops: CDR1 MGHDK, CDR2 SYGVNS. The CDR3 runs to 17 residues. CDR3 sequence (DNA): TGTGCCAGCAGTGAATATGGAGGGACAGGGGGCCAAGAGACCCAGTACTTC. This sequence encodes CASSEYGGTGGQETQYF.

As DNA, the CDR3 is TGTGCCAGCAGCTCAATAGGGGGGGCTGGAGAGACCCAGTACTTC. It encodes CASSSIGGAGETQYF. The rearrangement uses TRBV9 and TRBJ2-5; a weak D match, TRBD2 (7 bases). The CDR3 has 15 amino acids. CDR1 is SGDLS and CDR2 is YYNGEE in the germline V gene. Between the trimmed V and J ends, which lost 4 bases and 4 bases, there was a span of 17 bases.